Below, one T cell receptor beta chain is given with its context. Germline V gene data show CDR1 as SGHNT and CDR2 as YYREEE (reference sequence). The V and J ends lost 0 bases and 5 bases, in that order; junction bases with no gene match: 3. The CDR3 is 14 amino acids. This record belongs to a study of memory CD4+ T cells and cytomegalovirus serostatus. Sequenced by immunoSEQ multiplex PCR; TCRdb stores in-frame clones only, minus some. In the table there are some 65,000 clones, over 60% of which are singletons. Single viable CD3+CD4+CD8-CD45RO+ cells were sorted as the memory CD4+ T cells. Material: memory CD4+ T cells from blood. The clonotype originates from an adult in good health and CMV-seronegative. Some clones in this sample may be carry-over from other donors' samples. J is TRBJ2-5 and V is TRBV5-4, with 8 bases fitting TRBD2. Here the CDR3 DNA reads TGTGCCAGCAGCTTGGCTTCGGGAGGGGAGACCCAGTACTTC. Translated: CASSLASGGETQYF. The entire variable domain, with the rest obtained from reference TRBV5-4 and TRBJ2-5, is as follows: ETGVTQSPTHLIKTRGQQVTLRCSSQSGHNTVSWYQQALGQGPQFIFQYYREEENGRGNFPPRFSGLQFPNYSSELNVNALELDDSALYLCASSLASGGETQYFGPGTRLLVL.